These 15 T cell receptor beta chains were sequenced from one sample in a study of blood T cell repertoires in COVID-19. Method: immunoSEQ multiplex PCR; TCRdb's copy keeps in-frame clones and lacks some. The sample yields 180,000 or so clones, approximately 87% seen once. The sample was peripheral blood. These receptors came from a person between 65 and 79 years old with COVID-19, enrolled during active disease.

The chain carries TRBV9 and TRBJ2-3; D ambiguous. Germline V lookup: CDR1 SGDLS, CDR2 YYNGEE. CDR3 length: 14 amino acids. Trimming shortened V by 0 bases and J by 0 bases, and 5 bases separated the two germline ends. CDR3 sequence reads: CASSVGPSTDTQYF. CDR3 nucleotides: TGTGCCAGCAGCGTAGGGCCTAGCACAGATACGCAGTATTTT.

V usage is TRBV2 and J usage is TRBJ1-5; 7 nucleotides line up with TRBD1. From germline, CDR1 is SNHLY and CDR2 FYNNEI. The CDR3 extends over 17 amino acids. After removal of 0 bases from V and 5 bases from J, the junction contained 10 bases not matched to a gene. CDR3 DNA sequence: TGTGCCAGCAGTGAAGCAGGGACAGTCACTTGGTATCAGCCCCAGCATTTT. It is translated as CASSEAGTVTWYQPQHF.

The J gene is TRBJ1-5, the V gene TRBV30, with D possibly TRBD1 on 6 matching bases. The germline V gene encodes CDR1 GTSNPN and CDR2 SVGIG (reference sequence). The ends were cut back, 1 base at V and 2 bases at J, with 12 bases in the middle. This CDR3 is 15 amino acids long. CDR3 sequence (DNA): TGTGCCTGGAGTGGTCAGGGGTTTGGCAATCAGCCCCAGCATTTT. It is translated as CAWSGQGFGNQPQHF.

V and J are TRBV3-1 (or the pseudogene TRBV3-2) and TRBJ2-7, with 8 bases that match TRBD1. The germline V gene encodes CDR1 LGHDT and CDR2 YNNKEL (reference sequence). J was trimmed by 4 bases and V by 4 bases; bases with no gene match: 6. The CDR3 sequence is 14 residues long. DNA for the CDR3: TGTGCCAGCAGCCGAGGACAGGGTTGGTACGAGCAGTACTTC. Encoded protein: CASSRGQGWYEQYF.

The chain has TRBV28 and TRBJ1-4; 9 nucleotides agree with TRBD1. The CDR3 extends over 14 amino acids. Germline V lookup: CDR1 MDHEN, CDR2 SYDVKM. The ends lost 4 bases at V and 5 bases at J; junction bases unmatched: 2. The CDR3 region is CASSYGTGNEKLFF. DNA of the CDR3: TGTGCCAGCAGTTACGGGACAGGGAATGAAAAACTGTTTTTT.

This chain uses TRBV5-8 with TRBJ2-7; TRBD2 agrees at 11 bases. Germline CDR1 and CDR2: SGHTS and YDEGEE. V shed 4 bases, J shed 1 base, and the junction held 7 bases outside the gene matches. CDR3 length: 16 amino acids. The CDR3 coding sequence is TGTGCCAGCAGCCTCGGGGCTAGCGGGGGGTCCTACGAGCAGTACTTC. Protein product: CASSLGASGGSYEQYF.

The chain carries TRBV5-1 and TRBJ2-2; 8 bases agree with TRBD1. CDR1 and CDR2 (germline): SGHRS, YFSETQ. J gave up 1 base and V 7 bases, and 6 bases lay outside the gene matches. The CDR3 loop spans 15 amino acids. The CDR3 region has the DNA TGCGCCAGCGGTGGGACAGGCCTGAACACCGGGGAGCTGTTTTTT. It is translated as CASGGTGLNTGELFF.

V gene TRBV9 combines with J gene TRBJ1-5, with D possibly being TRBD1 (6 bases). The germline gives CDR1 SGDLS, CDR2 YYNGEE. Trimming shortened V by 3 bases and J by 4 bases, and 11 bases separated the two germline ends. The CDR3 contains 14 residues. CDR3 coding DNA: TGTGCCAGCAGCGCCCCAGGGACAAATCAGCCCCAGCATTTT. Its protein product is CASSAPGTNQPQHF.

This sequence joins TRBV15 and TRBJ1-5; 9 bases match TRBD1. With 9 bases clipped from V and 4 bases from J, the junction kept 10 bases outside the gene matches. This CDR3 spans 15 amino acids. Germline V gives CDR1 LNHNV, CDR2 YYDKDF (reference sequence). CDR3 DNA: TGTGCCACTAGGACAGGGGCGGGGGTTAATCAGCCCCAGCATTTT. This translates into CATRTGAGVNQPQHF.

There are a few counts of this clone. This chain joins TRBV12-3 or TRBV12-4 and TRBJ2-6; D gene ambiguous. Trimming took off 3 bases at V and 4 bases at J, with 4 bases between the two ends. The CDR3 has 13 residues. The CDR3 region has the DNA TGTGCCAGCAGTTTGTCGGGGGCCAACGTCCTGACTTTC. Translation: CASSLSGANVLTF.

This clone has just a few counts. This chain links TRBV7-8 with TRBJ2-7, with 12 nucleotides matching TRBD2. V shed 5 bases, J shed 5 bases, and the junction held 4 bases outside the gene matches. The CDR3 runs 14 residues. The germline CDR1 and CDR2 sequences are SGHVS and FQNEAQ. The CDR3 region has the DNA TGTGCCAGCAGCACCCGGACTAGCGGGAACGAGCAGTACTTC. Its protein product is CASSTRTSGNEQYF.

The chain employs TRBV7-3 and TRBJ1-6; perhaps TRBD1 as D (6 bases). Germline V gives CDR1 SGHTA, CDR2 FQGTGA. This CDR3 is 14 amino acids long. V dropped 5 bases and J dropped 6 bases, with 11 bases sitting between them. The CDR3 sequence is CASSPRGINSPLHF. CDR3 DNA sequence: TGTGCCAGCAGCCCCAGGGGCATTAATTCACCCCTCCACTTT. Combining the CDR3 with reference TRBV7-3 and TRBJ1-6 gives the whole variable domain GAGVSQTPSNKVTEKGKYVELRCDPISGHTALYWYRQSLGQGPEFLIYFQGTGAADDSGLPNDRFFAVRPEGSVSTLKIQRTERGDSAVYLCASSPRGINSPLHFGNGTRLTVT.

J is TRBJ2-1 and V is TRBV4-3, with 8 bases aligning to TRBD1. CDR3 length: 20 residues. V lost 4 bases, J lost 5 bases, and 22 bases stayed unmatched. In germline, CDR1 is LGHNA, CDR2 YSLEER. The CDR3 bases are TGCGCCAGCAGCCCAGGCGCCAGGGGGCCGGAGGACCCCAGAAACAATGAGCAGTTCTTC. It translates to CASSPGARGPEDPRNNEQFF.

This clone was counted between two and nine times. The chain is built from TRBV5-5 and TRBJ1-6, with D tentatively TRBD1 (6 bases). The V gene lost 4 bases and the J gene lost 7 bases, with 12 bases spanning the gap. CDR3 size: 14 residues. Germline V lookup: CDR1 SGHKS, CDR2 YYEKEE (reference sequence). CDR3: CASSLGARNSPLHF. In DNA, the CDR3 is TGTGCCAGCAGCCTGGGGGCCCGGAATTCACCCCTCCACTTT.

The chain recombines TRBV5-1 with TRBJ1-2, with D possibly being TRBD1 (6 bases). Trimming removed 0 bases from V and 6 bases from J, with 15 bases in between. This CDR3 has 15 residues. Germline V gives CDR1 SGHRS, CDR2 YFSETQ. The CDR3, as DNA: TGCGCCAGCAGCTTGGCCACCGGCAGGGGACATGGCTACACCTTC. Translating gives CASSLATGRGHGYTF. The full variable domain, its missing parts supplied by reference TRBV5-1 and TRBJ1-2, is KAGVTQTPRYLIKTRGQQVTLSCSPISGHRSVSWYQQTPGQGLQFLFEYFSETQRNKGNFPGRFSGRQFSNSRSEMNVSTLELGDSALYLCASSLATGRGHGYTFGSGTRLTVV.